The 10 T cell receptor beta chains listed next were all sequenced from one sample in a study of blood T cell repertoires in COVID-19. Sequencing was performed with immunoSEQ multiplex PCR; in TCRdb, only in-frame clones are kept and a portion is missing. The sample includes more than 95,000 clones, around 63% of them seen just once. The sample consisted of peripheral blood. Receptor source: a woman in her 70s with acute or convalescent COVID-19.

The gene calls are TRBV19 and TRBJ2-1; 10 bases are shared with TRBD1. There are 15 residues in the CDR3. After removal of 5 bases from V and 3 bases from J, the junction contained 4 bases not matched to a gene. Germline values: CDR1 LNHDA, CDR2 SQIVND (reference sequence). The CDR3 nucleotides are TGTGCCAGTAGTCGGGACAGGGGTTTCTACAATGAGCAGTTCTTC. It codes for CASSRDRGFYNEQFF.

The gene calls are TRBV27 and TRBJ2-3; D is undetermined. Trimming took 6 bases from V and 2 from J, leaving 3 bases between them. There are 11 residues in the CDR3. Germline-derived CDR1 and CDR2 are MNHEY and SMNVEV (reference sequence). The CDR3 coding sequence is TGTGCCAGCAGACTCACAGATACGCAGTATTTT. Translated, it gives CASRLTDTQYF.

Here the CDR3 reads CASSRWGGYNEQFF. DNA of the CDR3: TGTGCCAGCAGTAGGTGGGGAGGGTACAATGAGCAGTTCTTC. J is TRBJ2-1 and V is TRBV2; 7 nucleotides agree with TRBD2. The CDR3 consists of 14 residues. Germline V gives CDR1 SNHLY, CDR2 FYNNEI. V gave up 5 bases and J gave up 4 bases; unmatched junction bases: 5.

The chain recombines TRBV9 with TRBJ2-3; 10 bases are a match to TRBD1. The CDR3 loop spans 20 amino acids. Germline lookup yields CDR1 SGDLS and CDR2 YYNGEE. With 3 bases clipped from V and 0 bases from J, the junction kept 16 bases outside the gene matches. CDR3 loop: CASSAFRTGGYRESTDTQYF. Written as DNA, the CDR3 is TGTGCCAGCAGCGCTTTTAGGACAGGGGGATATCGGGAGAGCACAGATACGCAGTATTTT.

The V call is TRBV10-2, the J call TRBJ1-1; the D is unclear. Trimming stripped 5 bases from V and 2 bases from J, with 3 bases between. This CDR3 is 11 amino acids long. Germline V gene lookup returns CDR1 WSHSY and CDR2 SAAADI. This CDR3 is CASSQNTEAFF. CDR3 nucleotides: TGCGCCAGCAGTCAAAACACTGAAGCTTTCTTT.

This clone was counted a single time. The gene calls are TRBV6-5 and TRBJ1-1; TRBD1 might be the D (5 bases). From germline, CDR1 is MNHEY and CDR2 SVGAGI. The V gene lost 11 bases and the J gene lost 4 bases, with 14 bases spanning the gap. The CDR3 length is 12 residues. The CDR3 spells CASRSGRTEAFF. DNA for the CDR3: TGTGCCTCCCGATCAGGGCGCACTGAAGCTTTCTTT.

This clone was detected only a few times. V is TRBV14 and J is TRBJ2-5; TRBD2 agrees at 8 bases. Trimming took 1 base from V and 1 from J; bases not matched to a gene: 5. Per germline, CDR1 SGHDN and CDR2 FVKESK. This CDR3 is 16 amino acids long. CDR3 in amino acids: CASSQVTAGAQETQYF. CDR3 sequence (DNA): TGTGCCAGCAGCCAAGTAACAGCGGGGGCCCAAGAGACCCAGTACTTC.

The sample holds one count of this clone. This CDR3 is CASSQEPPGQFFRLNYGYTF. Here the CDR3 DNA reads TGTGCCAGCAGCCAAGAGCCACCTGGACAGTTTTTCCGACTTAACTATGGCTACACCTTC. J is TRBJ1-2 and V is TRBV4-2, with a tentative D call TRBD1 (6 bases). This CDR3 comprises 20 residues. Trimming took off 0 bases at V and 1 base at J, with 24 bases between the two ends. Germline V gene sequence: CDR1 LGHNA, CDR2 YNFKEQ.

The chain employs TRBV5-1 and TRBJ2-1; weak D call: TRBD1 (5 bases). CDR3 length: 15 amino acids. Germline V gene sequence: CDR1 SGHRS, CDR2 YFSETQ. V was shortened by 4 bases and J by 5 bases, with 16 bases between the two germline ends. CDR3 loop: CASSPTGPPNNEQFF. CDR3 sequence (DNA): TGCGCCAGCAGCCCCACAGGACCGCCGAACAATGAGCAGTTCTTC.

V and J are TRBV19 and TRBJ1-2, with 10 nucleotides matching TRBD1. This CDR3 region has 16 residues. Germline V gene data show CDR1 as LNHDA and CDR2 as SQIVND (reference sequence). V lost 6 bases to trimming and J lost 4 bases; unmatched junction nucleotides: 11. In DNA form, the CDR3 reads TGTGCCAGTAGCCAATGGGGACAGGGGTTCATCTATGGCTACACCTTC. It specifies CASSQWGQGFIYGYTF. Full variable domain (remainder filled in from reference TRBV19 and TRBJ1-2): DGGITQSPKYLFRKEGQNVTLSCEQNLNHDAMYWYRQDPGQGLRLIYYSQIVNDFQKGDIAEGYSVSREKKESFPLTVTSAQKNPTAFYLCASSQWGQGFIYGYTFGSGTRLTVV.